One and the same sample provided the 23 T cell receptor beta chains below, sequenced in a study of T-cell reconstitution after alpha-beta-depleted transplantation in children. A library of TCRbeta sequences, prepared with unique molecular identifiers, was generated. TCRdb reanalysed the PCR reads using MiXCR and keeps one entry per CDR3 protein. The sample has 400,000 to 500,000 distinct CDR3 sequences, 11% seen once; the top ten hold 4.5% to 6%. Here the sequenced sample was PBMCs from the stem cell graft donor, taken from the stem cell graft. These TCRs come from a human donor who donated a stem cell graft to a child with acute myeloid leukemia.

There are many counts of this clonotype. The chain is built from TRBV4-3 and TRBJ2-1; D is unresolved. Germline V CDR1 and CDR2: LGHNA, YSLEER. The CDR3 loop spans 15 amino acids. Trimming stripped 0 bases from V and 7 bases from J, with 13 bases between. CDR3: CASSQDGQARNEQFF. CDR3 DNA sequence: TGCGCCAGCAGCCAAGACGGGCAGGCTAGGAATGAGCAGTTCTTC.

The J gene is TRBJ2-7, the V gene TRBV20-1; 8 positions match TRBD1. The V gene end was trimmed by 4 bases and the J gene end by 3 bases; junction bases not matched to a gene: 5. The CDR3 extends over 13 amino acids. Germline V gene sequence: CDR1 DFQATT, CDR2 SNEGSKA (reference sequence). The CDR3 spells CSATDRESYEQYV. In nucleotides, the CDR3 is TGCAGTGCTACGGACAGGGAAAGCTACGAGCAGTACGTC.

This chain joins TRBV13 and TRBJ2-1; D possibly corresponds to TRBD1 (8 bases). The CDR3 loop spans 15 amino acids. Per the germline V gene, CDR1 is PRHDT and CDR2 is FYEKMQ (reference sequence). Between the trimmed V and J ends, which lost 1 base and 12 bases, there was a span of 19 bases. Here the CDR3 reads CASSLETGGESWQFF. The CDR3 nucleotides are TGTGCCAGCAGCTTAGAAACAGGGGGGGAATCCTGGCAGTTCTTC.

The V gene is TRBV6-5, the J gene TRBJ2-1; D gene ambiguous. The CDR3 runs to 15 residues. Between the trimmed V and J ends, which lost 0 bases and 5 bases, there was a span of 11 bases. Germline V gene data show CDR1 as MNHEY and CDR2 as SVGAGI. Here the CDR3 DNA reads TGTGCCAGCAGTTACTCCCTTTTGCGCCACAATGAGCAGTTCTTC. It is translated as CASSYSLLRHNEQFF.

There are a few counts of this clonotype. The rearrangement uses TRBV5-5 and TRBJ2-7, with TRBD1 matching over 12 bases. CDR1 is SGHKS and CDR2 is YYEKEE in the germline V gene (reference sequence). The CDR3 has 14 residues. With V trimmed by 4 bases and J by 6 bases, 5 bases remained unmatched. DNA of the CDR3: TGTGCCAGCAGCAGCCGGGACAGGGGGCTCGAGCAGTACTTC. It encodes CASSSRDRGLEQYF. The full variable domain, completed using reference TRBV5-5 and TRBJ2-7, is DAGVTQSPTHLIKTRGQQVTLRCSPISGHKSVSWYQQVLGQGPQFIFQYYEKEERGRGNFPDRFSARQFPNYSSELNVNALLLGDSALYLCASSSRDRGLEQYFGPGTRLTVT.

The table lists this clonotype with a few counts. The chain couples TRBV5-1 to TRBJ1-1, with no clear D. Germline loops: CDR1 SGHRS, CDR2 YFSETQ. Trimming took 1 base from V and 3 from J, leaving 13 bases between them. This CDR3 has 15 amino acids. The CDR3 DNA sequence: TGCGCCAGCAGCTTGTCTAACAGCGGATACACTGAAGCTTTCTTT. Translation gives CASSLSNSGYTEAFF.

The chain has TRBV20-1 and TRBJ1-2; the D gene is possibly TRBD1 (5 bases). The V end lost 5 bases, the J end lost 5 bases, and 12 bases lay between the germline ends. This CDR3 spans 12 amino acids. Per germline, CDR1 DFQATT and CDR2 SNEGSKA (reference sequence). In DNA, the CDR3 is TGCAGTGCTCCCAGCTGGGGGTATGGCTACACCTTC. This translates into CSAPSWGYGYTF.

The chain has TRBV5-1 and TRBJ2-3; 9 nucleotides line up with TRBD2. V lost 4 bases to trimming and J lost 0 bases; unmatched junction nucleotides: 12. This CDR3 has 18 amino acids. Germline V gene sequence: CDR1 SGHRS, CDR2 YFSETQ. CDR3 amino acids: CASSPGLLTSGSTDTQYF. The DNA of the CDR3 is TGCGCCAGCAGCCCCGGCCTCCTGACTAGCGGAAGCACAGATACGCAGTATTTT. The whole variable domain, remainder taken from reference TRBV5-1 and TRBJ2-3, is KAGVTQTPRYLIKTRGQQVTLSCSPISGHRSVSWYQQTPGQGLQFLFEYFSETQRNKGNFPGRFSGRQFSNSRSEMNVSTLELGDSALYLCASSPGLLTSGSTDTQYFGPGTRLTVL.

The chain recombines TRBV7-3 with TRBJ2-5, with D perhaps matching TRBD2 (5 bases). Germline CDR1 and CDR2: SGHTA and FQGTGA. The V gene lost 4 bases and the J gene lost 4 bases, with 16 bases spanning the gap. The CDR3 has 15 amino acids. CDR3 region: CASSSLGEVGETQYF. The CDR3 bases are TGTGCCAGCAGCTCGCTCGGGGAAGTCGGAGAGACCCAGTACTTC. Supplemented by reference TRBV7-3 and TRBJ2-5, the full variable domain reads GAGVSQTPSNKVTEKGKYVELRCDPISGHTALYWYRQSLGQGPEFLIYFQGTGAADDSGLPNDRFFAVRPEGSVSTLKIQRTERGDSAVYLCASSSLGEVGETQYFGPGTRLLVL.

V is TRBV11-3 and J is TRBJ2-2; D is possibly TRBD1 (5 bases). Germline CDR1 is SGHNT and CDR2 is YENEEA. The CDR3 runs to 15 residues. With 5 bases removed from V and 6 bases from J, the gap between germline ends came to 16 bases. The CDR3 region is CASSQGPGGAGELFF. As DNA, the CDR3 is TGTGCCAGCAGCCAGGGCCCGGGTGGAGCCGGGGAGCTGTTTTTT.

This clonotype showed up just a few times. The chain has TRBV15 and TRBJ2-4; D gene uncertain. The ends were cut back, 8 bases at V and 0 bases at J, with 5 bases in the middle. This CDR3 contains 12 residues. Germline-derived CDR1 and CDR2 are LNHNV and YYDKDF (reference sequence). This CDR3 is CATGVAKNIQYF. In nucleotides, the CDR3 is TGTGCCACCGGCGTAGCCAAAAACATTCAGTACTTC.

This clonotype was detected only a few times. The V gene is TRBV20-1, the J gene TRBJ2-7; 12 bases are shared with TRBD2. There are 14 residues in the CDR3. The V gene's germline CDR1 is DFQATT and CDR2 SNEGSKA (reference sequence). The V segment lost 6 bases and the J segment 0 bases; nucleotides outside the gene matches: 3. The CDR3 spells CSAKTSGGSYEQYF. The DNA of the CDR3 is TGCAGTGCAAAGACTAGCGGGGGCTCCTACGAGCAGTACTTC.

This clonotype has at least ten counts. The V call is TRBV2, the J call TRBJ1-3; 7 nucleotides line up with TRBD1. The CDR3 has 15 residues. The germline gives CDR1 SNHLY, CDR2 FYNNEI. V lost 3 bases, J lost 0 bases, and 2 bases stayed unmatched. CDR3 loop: CASSERGPSGNTIYF. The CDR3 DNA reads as TGTGCCAGCAGTGAGAGGGGGCCCTCTGGAAACACCATATATTTT.

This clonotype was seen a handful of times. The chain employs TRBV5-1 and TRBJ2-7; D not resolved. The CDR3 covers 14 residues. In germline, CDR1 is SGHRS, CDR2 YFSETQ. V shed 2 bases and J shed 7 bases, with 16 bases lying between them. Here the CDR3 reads CASSFESLGREQYF. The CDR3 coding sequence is TGCGCCAGCAGCTTCGAGTCATTGGGAAGAGAGCAGTACTTC.

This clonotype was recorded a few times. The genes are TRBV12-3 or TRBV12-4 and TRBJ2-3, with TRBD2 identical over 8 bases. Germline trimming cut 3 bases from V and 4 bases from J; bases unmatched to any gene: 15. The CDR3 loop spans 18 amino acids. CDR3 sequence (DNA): TGTGCCAGCAGTTTGAGTTTGGCGGGTAGCGGGGTCGCAGATACGCAGTATTTT. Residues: CASSLSLAGSGVADTQYF.

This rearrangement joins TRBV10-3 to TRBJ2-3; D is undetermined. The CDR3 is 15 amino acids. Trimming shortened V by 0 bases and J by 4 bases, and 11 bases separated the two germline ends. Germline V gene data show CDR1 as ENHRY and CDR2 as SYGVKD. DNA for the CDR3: TGTGCCATCAGTGAGTCGATGCGGAGCCCAGATACGCAGTATTTT. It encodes CAISESMRSPDTQYF.

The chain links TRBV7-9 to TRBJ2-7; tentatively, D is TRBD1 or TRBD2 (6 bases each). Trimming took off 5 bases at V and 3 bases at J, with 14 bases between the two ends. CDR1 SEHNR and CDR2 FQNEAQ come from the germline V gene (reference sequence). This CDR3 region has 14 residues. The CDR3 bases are TGTGCCAGCAGCCGAGCTGAGGGGGGCTACGAGCAGTACTTC. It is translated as CASSRAEGGYEQYF.

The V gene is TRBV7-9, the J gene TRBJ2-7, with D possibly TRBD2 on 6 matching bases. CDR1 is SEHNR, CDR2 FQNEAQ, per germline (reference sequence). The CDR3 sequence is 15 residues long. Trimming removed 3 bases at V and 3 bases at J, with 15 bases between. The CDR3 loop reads CASSFGASEYYEQYF. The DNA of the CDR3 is TGTGCCAGCAGCTTTGGGGCTAGCGAATACTACGAGCAGTACTTC.

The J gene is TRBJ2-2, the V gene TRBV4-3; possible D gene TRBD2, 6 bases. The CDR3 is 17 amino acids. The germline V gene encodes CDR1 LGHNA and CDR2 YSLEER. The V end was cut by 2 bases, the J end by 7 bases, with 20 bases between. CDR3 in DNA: TGCGCCAGCAGCCAACCGGCCAGAGGATTGGGGGGCGGGGAGCTGTTTTTT. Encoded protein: CASSQPARGLGGGELFF.

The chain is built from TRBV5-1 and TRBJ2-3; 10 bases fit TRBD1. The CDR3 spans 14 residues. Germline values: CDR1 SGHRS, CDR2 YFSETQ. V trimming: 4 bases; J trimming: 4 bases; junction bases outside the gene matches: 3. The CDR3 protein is CASSIGQGADTQYF. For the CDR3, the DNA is TGCGCCAGCAGCATAGGACAGGGGGCAGATACGCAGTATTTT.

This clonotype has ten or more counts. This CDR3 reads CASSSTVTGVGNTEAFF. CDR3 in DNA: TGTGCCAGCAGCTCCACGGTGACAGGGGTGGGAAACACTGAAGCTTTCTTT. The rearrangement links TRBV7-9 to TRBJ1-1; 8 bases align to TRBD1. From germline, CDR1 is SEHNR and CDR2 FQNEAQ (reference sequence). The ends lost 4 bases at V and 2 bases at J; junction bases unmatched: 12. The CDR3 runs to 17 residues. Full variable domain (missing parts from reference TRBV7-9 and TRBJ1-1): DTGVSQNPRHKITKRGQNVTFRCDPISEHNRLYWYRQTLGQGPEFLTYFQNEAQLEKSRLLSDRFSAERPKGSFSTLEIQRTEQGDSAMYLCASSSTVTGVGNTEAFFGQGTRLTVV.

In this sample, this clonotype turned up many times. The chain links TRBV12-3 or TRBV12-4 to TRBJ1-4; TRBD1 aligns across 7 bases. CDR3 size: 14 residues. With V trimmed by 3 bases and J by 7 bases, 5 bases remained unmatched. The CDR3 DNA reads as TGTGCCAGCAGTTTGACAGGGAGAACTGAAAAACTGTTTTTT. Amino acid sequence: CASSLTGRTEKLFF.

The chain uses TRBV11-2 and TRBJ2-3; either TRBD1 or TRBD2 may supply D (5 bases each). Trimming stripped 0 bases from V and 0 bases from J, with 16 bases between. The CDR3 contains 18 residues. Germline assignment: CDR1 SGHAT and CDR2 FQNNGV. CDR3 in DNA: TGTGCCAGCAGCTTAGATCTTGGGGGAGTCGCTAGCACAGATACGCAGTATTTT. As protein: CASSLDLGGVASTDTQYF. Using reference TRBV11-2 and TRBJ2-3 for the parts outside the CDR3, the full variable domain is EAGVAQSPRYKIIEKRQSVAFWCNPISGHATLYWYQQILGQGPKLLIQFQNNGVVDDSQLPKDRFSAERLKGVDSTLKIQPAKLEDSAVYLCASSLDLGGVASTDTQYFGPGTRLTVL.